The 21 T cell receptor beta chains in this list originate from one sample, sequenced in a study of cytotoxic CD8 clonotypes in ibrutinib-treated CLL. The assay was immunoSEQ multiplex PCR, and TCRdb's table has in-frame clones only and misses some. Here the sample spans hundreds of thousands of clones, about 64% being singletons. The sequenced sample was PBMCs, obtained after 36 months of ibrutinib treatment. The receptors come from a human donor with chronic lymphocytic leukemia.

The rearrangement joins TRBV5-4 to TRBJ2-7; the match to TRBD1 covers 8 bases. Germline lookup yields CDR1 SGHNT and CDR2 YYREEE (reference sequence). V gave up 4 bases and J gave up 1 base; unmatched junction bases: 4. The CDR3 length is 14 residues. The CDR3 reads CASSANRGSYEQYF. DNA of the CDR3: TGTGCCAGCAGCGCGAACAGGGGGTCCTACGAGCAGTACTTC.

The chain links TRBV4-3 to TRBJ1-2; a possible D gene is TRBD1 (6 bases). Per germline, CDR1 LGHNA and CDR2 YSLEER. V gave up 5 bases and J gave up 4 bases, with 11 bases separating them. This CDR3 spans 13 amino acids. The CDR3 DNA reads TGCGCCAGCAGCGAGGACAGCCTCTATGGCTACACCTTC. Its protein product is CASSEDSLYGYTF.

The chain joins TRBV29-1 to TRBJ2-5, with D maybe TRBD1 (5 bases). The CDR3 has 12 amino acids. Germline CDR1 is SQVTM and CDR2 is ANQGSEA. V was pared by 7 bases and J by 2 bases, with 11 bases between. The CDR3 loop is CSGVRVQETQYF. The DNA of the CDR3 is TGCAGCGGAGTCAGGGTTCAAGAGACCCAGTACTTC.

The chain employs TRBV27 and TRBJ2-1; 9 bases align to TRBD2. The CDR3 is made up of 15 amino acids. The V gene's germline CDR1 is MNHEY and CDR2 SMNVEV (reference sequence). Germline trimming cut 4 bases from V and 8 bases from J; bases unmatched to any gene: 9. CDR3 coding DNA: TGTGCCAGCAGTTCGGGACCGGGACTAGCCTATGAGCAGTTCTTC. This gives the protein CASSSGPGLAYEQFF.

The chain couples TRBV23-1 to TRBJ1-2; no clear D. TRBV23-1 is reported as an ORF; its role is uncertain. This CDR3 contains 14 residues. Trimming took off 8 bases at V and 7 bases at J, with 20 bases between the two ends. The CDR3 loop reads CASRPAAGEGGYTF. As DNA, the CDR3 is TGCGCCAGCCGCCCGGCTGCGGGAGAGGGTGGCTACACCTTC.

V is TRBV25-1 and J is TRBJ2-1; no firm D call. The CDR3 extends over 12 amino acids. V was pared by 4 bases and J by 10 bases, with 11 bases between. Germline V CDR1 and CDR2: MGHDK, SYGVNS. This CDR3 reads CASSGKAREQFF. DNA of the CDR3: TGTGCCAGCAGTGGTAAGGCCAGGGAGCAGTTCTTC.

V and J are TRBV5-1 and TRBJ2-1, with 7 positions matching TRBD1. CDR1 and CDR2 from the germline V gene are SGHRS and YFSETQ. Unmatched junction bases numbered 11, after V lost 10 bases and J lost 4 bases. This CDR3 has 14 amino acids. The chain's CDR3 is CAWWDRIIYNEQFF. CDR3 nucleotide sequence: TGCGCCTGGTGGGACAGAATAATTTACAATGAGCAGTTCTTC. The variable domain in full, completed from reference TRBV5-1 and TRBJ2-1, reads KAGVTQTPRYLIKTRGQQVTLSCSPISGHRSVSWYQQTPGQGLQFLFEYFSETQRNKGNFPGRFSGRQFSNSRSEMNVSTLELGDSALYLCAWWDRIIYNEQFFGPGTRLTVL.

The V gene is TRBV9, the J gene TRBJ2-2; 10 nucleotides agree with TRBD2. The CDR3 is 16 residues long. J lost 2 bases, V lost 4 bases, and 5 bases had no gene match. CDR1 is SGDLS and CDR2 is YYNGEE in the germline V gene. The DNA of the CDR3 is TGTGCCAGCAGCCTTGGACTAGCGGCAAACACCGGGGAGCTGTTTTTT. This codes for CASSLGLAANTGELFF.

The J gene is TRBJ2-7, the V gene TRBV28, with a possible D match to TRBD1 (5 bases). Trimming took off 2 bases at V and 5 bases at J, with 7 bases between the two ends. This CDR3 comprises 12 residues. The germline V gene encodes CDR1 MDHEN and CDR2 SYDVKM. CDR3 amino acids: CASSLQGHEQYF. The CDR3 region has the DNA TGTGCCAGCAGTTTACAGGGTCACGAGCAGTACTTC.

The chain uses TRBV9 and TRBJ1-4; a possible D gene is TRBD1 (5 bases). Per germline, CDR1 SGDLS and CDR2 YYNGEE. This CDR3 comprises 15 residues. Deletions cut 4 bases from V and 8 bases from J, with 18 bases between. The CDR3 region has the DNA TGTGCCAGCAGCTTAACAACCGGGACCGCGGAAAAACTGTTTTTT. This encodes CASSLTTGTAEKLFF. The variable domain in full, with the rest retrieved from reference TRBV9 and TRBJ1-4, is DSGVTQTPKHLITATGQRVTLRCSPRSGDLSVYWYQQSLDQGLQFLIQYYNGEERAKGNILERFSAQQFPDLHSELNLSSLELGDSALYFCASSLTTGTAEKLFFGSGTQLSVL.

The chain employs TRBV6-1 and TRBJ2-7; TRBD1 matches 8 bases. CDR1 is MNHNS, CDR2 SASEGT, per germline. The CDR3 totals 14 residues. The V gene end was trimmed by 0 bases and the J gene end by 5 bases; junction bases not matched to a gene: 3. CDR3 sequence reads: CASSEAWDRNEQYF. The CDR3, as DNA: TGTGCCAGCAGTGAAGCGTGGGACAGGAACGAGCAGTACTTC.

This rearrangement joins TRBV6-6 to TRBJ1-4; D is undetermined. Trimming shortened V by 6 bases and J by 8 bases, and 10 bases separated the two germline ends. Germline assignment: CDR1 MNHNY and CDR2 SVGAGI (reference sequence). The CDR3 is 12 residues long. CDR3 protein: CASSLNNEKLFF. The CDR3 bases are TGTGCCAGCAGCCTTAATAACGAAAAACTGTTTTTT.

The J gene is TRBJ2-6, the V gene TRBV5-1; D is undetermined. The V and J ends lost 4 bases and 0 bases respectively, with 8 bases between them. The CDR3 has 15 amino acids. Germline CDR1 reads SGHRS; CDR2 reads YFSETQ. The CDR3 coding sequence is TGCGCCAGCAGCCCCCTCGCCTCTGGGGCCAACGTCCTGACTTTC. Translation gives CASSPLASGANVLTF.

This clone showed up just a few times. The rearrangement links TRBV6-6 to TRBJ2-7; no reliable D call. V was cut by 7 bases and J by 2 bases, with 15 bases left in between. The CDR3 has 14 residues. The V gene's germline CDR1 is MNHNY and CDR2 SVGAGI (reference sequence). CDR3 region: CASNGPFGPYEQYF. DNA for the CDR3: TGTGCCAGCAATGGACCCTTCGGACCCTACGAGCAGTACTTC.

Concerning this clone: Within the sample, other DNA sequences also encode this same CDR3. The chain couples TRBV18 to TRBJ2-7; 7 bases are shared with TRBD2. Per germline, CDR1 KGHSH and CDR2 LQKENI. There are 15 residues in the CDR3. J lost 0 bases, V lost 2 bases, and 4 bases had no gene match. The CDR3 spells CASSPTRGSSYEQYF. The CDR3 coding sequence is TGTGCCAGCTCACCAACGCGGGGGAGCTCCTACGAGCAGTACTTC.

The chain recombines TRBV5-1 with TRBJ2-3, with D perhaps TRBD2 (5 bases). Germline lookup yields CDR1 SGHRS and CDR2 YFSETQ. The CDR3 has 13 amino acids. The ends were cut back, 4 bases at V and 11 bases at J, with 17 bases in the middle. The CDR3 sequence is CASSPLDGRGQYF. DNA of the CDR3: TGCGCCAGCAGCCCCCTGGATGGACGGGGGCAGTATTTT. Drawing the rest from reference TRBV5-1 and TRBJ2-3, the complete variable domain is KAGVTQTPRYLIKTRGQQVTLSCSPISGHRSVSWYQQTPGQGLQFLFEYFSETQRNKGNFPGRFSGRQFSNSRSEMNVSTLELGDSALYLCASSPLDGRGQYFGPGTRLTVL.

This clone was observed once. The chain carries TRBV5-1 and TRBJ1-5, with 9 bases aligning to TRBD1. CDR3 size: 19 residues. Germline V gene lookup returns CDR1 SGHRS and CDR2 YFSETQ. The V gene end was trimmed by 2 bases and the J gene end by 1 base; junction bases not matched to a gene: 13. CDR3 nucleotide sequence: TGCGCCAGCAGCTTCAAGACAAGGGGACAGGGAGGGAGCAATCAGCCCCAGCATTTT. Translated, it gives CASSFKTRGQGGSNQPQHF. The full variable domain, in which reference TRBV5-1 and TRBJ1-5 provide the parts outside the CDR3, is KAGVTQTPRYLIKTRGQQVTLSCSPISGHRSVSWYQQTPGQGLQFLFEYFSETQRNKGNFPGRFSGRQFSNSRSEMNVSTLELGDSALYLCASSFKTRGQGGSNQPQHFGDGTRLSIL.

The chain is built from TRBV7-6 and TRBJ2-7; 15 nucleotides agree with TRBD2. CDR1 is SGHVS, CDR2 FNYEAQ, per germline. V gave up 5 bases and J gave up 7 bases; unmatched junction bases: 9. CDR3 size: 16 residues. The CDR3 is CASSPSGTSGGLEQYF. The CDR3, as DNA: TGTGCCAGCAGCCCCTCCGGGACTAGCGGGGGGTTAGAGCAGTACTTC. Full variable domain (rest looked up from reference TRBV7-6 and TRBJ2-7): GAGVSQSPRYKVTKRGQDVALRCDPISGHVSLYWYRQALGQGPEFLTYFNYEAQQDKSGLPNDRFSAERPEGSISTLTIQRTEQRDSAMYRCASSPSGTSGGLEQYFGPGTRLTVT.

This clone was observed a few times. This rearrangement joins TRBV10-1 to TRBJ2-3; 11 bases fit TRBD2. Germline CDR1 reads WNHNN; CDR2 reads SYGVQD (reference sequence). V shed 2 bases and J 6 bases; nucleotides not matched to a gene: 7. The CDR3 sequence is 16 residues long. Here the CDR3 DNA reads TGCGCCAGCAGTGAGACTAGCGGGGGCCAGCGGGATACGCAGTATTTT. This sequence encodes CASSETSGGQRDTQYF.

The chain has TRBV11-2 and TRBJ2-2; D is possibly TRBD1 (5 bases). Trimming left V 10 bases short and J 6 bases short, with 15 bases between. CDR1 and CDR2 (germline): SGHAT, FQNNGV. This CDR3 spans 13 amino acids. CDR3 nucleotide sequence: TGTGCCAACCCGGGTTGGGGCCCCGGGGAGCTGTTTTTT. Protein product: CANPGWGPGELFF.

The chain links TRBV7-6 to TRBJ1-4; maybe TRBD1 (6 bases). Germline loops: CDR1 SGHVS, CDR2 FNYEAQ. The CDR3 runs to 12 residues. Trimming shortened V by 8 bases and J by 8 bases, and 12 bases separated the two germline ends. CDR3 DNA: TGTGCCAGCTCCCCAGGGGTGGAAAAACTGTTTTTT. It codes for CASSPGVEKLFF. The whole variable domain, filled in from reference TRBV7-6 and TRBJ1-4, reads GAGVSQSPRYKVTKRGQDVALRCDPISGHVSLYWYRQALGQGPEFLTYFNYEAQQDKSGLPNDRFSAERPEGSISTLTIQRTEQRDSAMYRCASSPGVEKLFFGSGTQLSVL.